This T cell receptor (beta chain) is drawn from a study of shared clonotypes between healthy human individuals. Each subset's genomic DNA was split evenly across several immunoSEQ plates. Assay: immunoSEQ multiplex PCR; the TCRdb copy retains only in-frame clones and omits some. The sample shows some 2 million clones, just under 95% of them seen only once. The CDR3 has 16 amino acids. Trimming removed 1 base from V and 5 bases from J, with 17 bases in between. CDR1 is LNHNV and CDR2 is YYDKDF in the germline V gene (reference sequence). CD45RO-negative, CCR7-positively selected cells formed the naive CD8 fraction, excluding terminally differentiated effector memory CD45RA+ cells. All the donors were Caucasian adults who lived in Nashville, Tennessee.

Sequences were obtained from naive CD8+ T cells sorted from blood. The rearrangement links TRBV15 to TRBJ1-2, with TRBD1 as a possible D gene (5 bases). This receptor was taken from a man aged 18 to 35 in good health. The chain's CDR3 is CATSRVGIGRGYGYTF. DNA for the CDR3: TGTGCCACCAGCAGAGTGGGGATCGGGAGGGGTTATGGCTACACCTTC.